This T cell receptor (beta chain) is drawn from a study of blood T cell repertoires in COVID-19. Background on the study: Samples of COVID-19 (acute and convalescent) were obtained from the United States, Italy and Spain. Sample material is recorded as cDNA or gDNA derived from T cells, B-cell-depleted T cells, or PBMCs.

The table came from immunoSEQ multiplex PCR; TCRdb's copy has only in-frame clones and leaves some out. This table has about 280,000 clones, about 90% appearing once. The V and J ends lost 4 bases and 0 bases respectively, with 14 bases between them. CDR1 and CDR2 (germline): SGHTA, FQGTGA. The CDR3 is 16 residues long. The source material was PBMCs or T cells enriched from blood (not recorded which). This clonotype was obtained from a woman aged 30 to 39 with acute COVID-19. This chain joins TRBV7-3 and TRBJ2-3; no definite D call. The chain's CDR3 is CASSSQTGTSTDTQYF. The CDR3 DNA follows: TGTGCCAGCAGCTCCCAGACTGGTACTAGCACAGATACGCAGTATTTT.